The table lists the clone carrying this T cell receptor (beta chain) with a count of one. Its matching antigen is unknown. Single viable CD3+CD4+CD8-CD45RO+ cells were sorted as the memory CD4+ T cells. The sample originates from a study of memory CD4+ T cells and cytomegalovirus serostatus. TCRdb's copy holds only in-frame clones and misses some; the assay was immunoSEQ multiplex PCR. The table lists some 44,000 clones, over 70% of them singletons, with roughly 0.6% in the top ten. Study observations and caveats: Of about 150 reported CMV TCRbeta sequences, under 80 were found in memory CD4+ repertoires.

V lost 0 bases to trimming and J lost 8 bases, with 8 bases between them. The CDR3 runs 13 residues. Per germline, CDR1 LGHNA and CDR2 YNFKEQ. Sample: memory CD4+ T cells from blood. This sequence originates from an adult in good health and CMV-seronegative. The chain couples TRBV4-2 to TRBJ2-1; TRBD1 or TRBD2 may be the D gene (5 bases each). CDR3 protein: CASSQELGDEQFF. DNA of the CDR3: TGTGCCAGCAGCCAAGAACTGGGGGATGAGCAGTTCTTC.